The 2 T cell receptor beta chains below come from one sample, sequenced in a study of T cell changes during pregnancy in multiple sclerosis. Using immunoSEQ multiplex PCR, the repertoire was profiled, and TCRdb retains in-frame clones only, with some absent. Among about 22,000 clones listed, 80% to 95% were seen once. Sequenced material: CD4+ T cells from peripheral blood mononuclear cells, taken in the third trimester of pregnancy. The receptors come from a female donor with multiple sclerosis, enrolled in a pregnancy study.

The chain recombines TRBV6-6 with TRBJ1-3, with D perhaps matching TRBD1 (5 bases). V was clipped by 7 bases and J by 0 bases, with 13 bases between them. The CDR3 is made up of 15 amino acids. Germline lookup yields CDR1 MNHNY and CDR2 SVGAGI (reference sequence). CDR3 in amino acids: CASTPGRSSGNTIYF. The CDR3 coding sequence is TGTGCCAGCACCCCAGGGCGTAGCTCTGGAAACACCATATATTTT.

V is TRBV20-1 and J is TRBJ1-1; 9 positions agree with TRBD1. Per the germline V gene, CDR1 is DFQATT and CDR2 is SNEGSKA (reference sequence). There are 11 residues in the CDR3. V dropped 3 bases and J dropped 9; count of bases not matched to a gene: 2. CDR3 loop: CSASTGGKAFF. Written as DNA, the CDR3 is TGCAGTGCTAGTACAGGGGGCAAAGCTTTCTTT.